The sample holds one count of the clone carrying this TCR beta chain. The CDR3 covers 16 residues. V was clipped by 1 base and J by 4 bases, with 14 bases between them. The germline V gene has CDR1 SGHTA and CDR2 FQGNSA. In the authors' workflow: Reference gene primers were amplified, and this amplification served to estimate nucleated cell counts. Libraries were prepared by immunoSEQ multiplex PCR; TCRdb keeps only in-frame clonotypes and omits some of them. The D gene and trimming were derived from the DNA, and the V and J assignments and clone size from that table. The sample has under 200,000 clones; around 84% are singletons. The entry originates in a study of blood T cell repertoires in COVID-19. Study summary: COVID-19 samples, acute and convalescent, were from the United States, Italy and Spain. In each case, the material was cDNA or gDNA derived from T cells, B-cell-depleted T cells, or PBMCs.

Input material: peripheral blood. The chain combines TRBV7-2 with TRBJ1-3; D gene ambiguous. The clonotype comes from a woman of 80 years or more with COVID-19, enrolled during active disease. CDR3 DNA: TGTGCCAGCAGCTTAGAGCCGGGGTCGAGGGGAAACACCATATATTTT. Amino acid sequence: CASSLEPGSRGNTIYF. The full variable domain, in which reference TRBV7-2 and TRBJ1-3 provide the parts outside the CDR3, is GAGVSQSPSNKVTEKGKDVELRCDPISGHTALYWYRQSLGQGLEFLIYFQGNSAPDKSGLPSDRFSAERTGGSVSTLTIQRTQQEDSAVYLCASSLEPGSRGNTIYFGEGSWLTVV.